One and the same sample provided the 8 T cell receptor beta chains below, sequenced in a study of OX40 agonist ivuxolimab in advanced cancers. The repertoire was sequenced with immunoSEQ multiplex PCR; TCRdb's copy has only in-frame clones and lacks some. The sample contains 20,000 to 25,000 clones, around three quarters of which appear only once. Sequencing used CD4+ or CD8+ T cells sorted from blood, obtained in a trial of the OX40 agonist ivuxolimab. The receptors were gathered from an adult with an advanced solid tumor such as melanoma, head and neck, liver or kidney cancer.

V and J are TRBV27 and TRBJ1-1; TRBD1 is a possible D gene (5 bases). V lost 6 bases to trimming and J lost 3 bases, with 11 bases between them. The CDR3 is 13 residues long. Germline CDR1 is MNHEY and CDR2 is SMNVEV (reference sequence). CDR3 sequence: CASRNRLDTEAFF. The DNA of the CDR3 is TGTGCCAGCAGAAACAGGCTCGACACTGAAGCTTTCTTT.

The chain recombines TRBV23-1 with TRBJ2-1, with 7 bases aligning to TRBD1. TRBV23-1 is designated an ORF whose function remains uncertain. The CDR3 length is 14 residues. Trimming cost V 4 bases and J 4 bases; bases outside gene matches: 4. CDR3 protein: CASSPPRGYNEQFF. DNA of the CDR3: TGCGCCAGCAGTCCCCCCAGGGGGTACAATGAGCAGTTCTTC.

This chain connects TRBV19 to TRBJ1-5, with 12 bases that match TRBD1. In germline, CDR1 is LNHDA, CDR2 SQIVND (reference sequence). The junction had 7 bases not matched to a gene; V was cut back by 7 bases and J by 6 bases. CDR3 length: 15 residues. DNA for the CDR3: TGTGCCAGTACGTTTGGGACAGGGGGCGGTCAGCCCCAGCATTTT. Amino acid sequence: CASTFGTGGGQPQHF.

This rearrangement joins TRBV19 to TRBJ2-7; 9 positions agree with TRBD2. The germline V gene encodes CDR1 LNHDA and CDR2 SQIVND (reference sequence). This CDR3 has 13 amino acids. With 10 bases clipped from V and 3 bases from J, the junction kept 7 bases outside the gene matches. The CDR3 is CATGRGGYYEQYF. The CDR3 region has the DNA TGTGCCACAGGGCGGGGGGGATACTACGAGCAGTACTTC.

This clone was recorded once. The CDR3: CASSHYAGEGETQYF. Written as DNA, the CDR3 is TGCGCCAGCAGCCACTATGCGGGGGAAGGAGAGACCCAGTACTTC. J is TRBJ2-5 and V is TRBV4-1, with 7 bases identical to TRBD2. The CDR3 is 15 residues long. Trimming removed 3 bases from V and 4 bases from J; junction bases left unmatched: 8. The V gene's germline CDR1 is MGHRA and CDR2 YSYEKL.

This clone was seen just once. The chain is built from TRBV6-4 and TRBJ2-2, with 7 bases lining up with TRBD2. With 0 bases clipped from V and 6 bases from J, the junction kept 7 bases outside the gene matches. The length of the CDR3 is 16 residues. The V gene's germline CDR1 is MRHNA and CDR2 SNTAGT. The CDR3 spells CASSDSCGGVAGELFF. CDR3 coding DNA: TGTGCCAGCAGTGACTCATGTGGGGGGGTGGCCGGGGAGCTGTTTTTT.

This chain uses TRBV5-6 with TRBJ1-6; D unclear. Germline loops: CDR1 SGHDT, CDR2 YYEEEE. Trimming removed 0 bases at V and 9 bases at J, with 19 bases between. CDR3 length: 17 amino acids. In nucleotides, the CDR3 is TGTGCCAGCAGCTTGGGGGTAGGGAGGGTCAAACCTTCACCCCTCCACTTT. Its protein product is CASSLGVGRVKPSPLHF.

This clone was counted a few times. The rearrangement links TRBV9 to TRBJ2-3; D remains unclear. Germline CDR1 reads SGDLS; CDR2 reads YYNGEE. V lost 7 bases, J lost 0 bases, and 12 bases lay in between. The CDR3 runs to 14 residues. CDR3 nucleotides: TGTGCCAGCTCACCCGTTTCTAGCACAGATACGCAGTATTTT. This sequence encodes CASSPVSSTDTQYF.